One sample yielded the 2 T cell receptor beta chains listed below, sequenced in a study of blood T cell repertoires in COVID-19. Repertoires were generated with immunoSEQ multiplex PCR, while TCRdb's copy carries only in-frame clones and drops some. The sample shows about 48,000 clones, around four fifths of them seen only once. Material: peripheral blood. These receptor sequences come from a human donor in a cohort sampled during active COVID-19.

CDR3 loop: CAWTGGITEAFF. The CDR3, as DNA: TGTGCCTGGACGGGAGGGATCACTGAAGCTTTCTTT. V usage is TRBV30 and J usage is TRBJ1-1; D is undetermined. The CDR3 totals 12 residues. The V gene lost 4 bases and the J gene lost 4 bases, with 10 bases spanning the gap. Germline assignment: CDR1 GTSNPN and CDR2 SVGIG (reference sequence).

The rearrangement uses TRBV5-8 and TRBJ2-7; D might be TRBD1 (6 bases). Germline V gene lookup returns CDR1 SGHTS and CDR2 YDEGEE. Trimming cost V 7 bases and J 0 bases, with 14 bases left between them. The CDR3 has 14 amino acids. The DNA of the CDR3 is TGTGCCAGCGTGTGGGGGACATACTCCTACGAGCAGTACTTC. Amino acids: CASVWGTYSYEQYF.